This T cell receptor (beta chain) was recorded in a study of cytotoxic CD8 clonotypes in ibrutinib-treated CLL. The study, taken as a whole, reports: The clonality rise at ibrutinib response reflected private clonotype expansion.

Only in-frame clones appear in the TCRdb table, and some are missing; sequencing was by immunoSEQ multiplex PCR. Found here are roughly 40,000 clones, almost 70% of them singletons; the top ten hold approximately 12%. There are 13 residues in the CDR3. The V gene's germline CDR1 is SGHRS and CDR2 YFSETQ. The trim removed 4 bases at V and 8 bases at J, leaving 5 bases unmatched. To note about this clone: The antigen remains unidentified.

The sample here was PBMCs, taken after 12 months of ibrutinib treatment. This clonotype was sampled from a human donor with chronic lymphocytic leukemia. This chain connects TRBV5-1 to TRBJ2-1; 8 bases fit TRBD2. The CDR3 loop is CASSLAGKDEQFF. In DNA form, the CDR3 reads TGCGCCAGCAGCCTAGCGGGTAAGGATGAGCAGTTCTTC.